A selection of T cell receptor beta chains follows, all from one sample in a study of blood T cell dynamics during melanoma immunotherapy. TCRdb's table, derived via immunoSEQ multiplex PCR, lists solely in-frame clones and lacks some. The sample lists just over 850 clones; about 88% were seen once. Here the sequenced sample was cell-free DNA from blood, taken from a patient treated with checkpoint blockade. These receptors came from a human donor with melanoma. Both conserved end residues are part of each CDR3. D genes are given only for firm matches. Size tells how often a clone was seen (once, few, many) or the class of an expanded clone, and some rows leave it out.

j_call | cdr3_length | v_call | d_call | clone_size | cdr3_aa | cdr3_nt
TRBJ1-1 | 17 | TRBV4-1 | NA | NA | CASSQVAAAGRNTEAFF | TGCGCCAGCAGCCAAGTCGCAGCAGCTGGGCGGAACACTGAAGCTTTCTTT
TRBJ2-7 | 15 | TRBV5-4 | NA | NA | CASSLDRSGLYEQYF | TGTGCCAGCAGCTTAGACCGGTCAGGCCTCTACGAGCAGTACTTC
TRBJ1-1 | 11 | TRBV5-1 | NA | NA | CASSLGPEAFF | TGCGCCAGCAGCTTGGGCCCTGAAGCTTTCTTT
TRBJ2-7 | 14 | TRBV9 | TRBD1 | NA | CASSVGTGGTEQYF | TGTGCCAGCAGCGTTGGGACAGGGGGGACTGAGCAGTACTTC
TRBJ2-4 | 15 | TRBV27 | NA | NA | CASSRNTVAKNIQYF | TGTGCCAGCAGCCGAAATACAGTAGCCAAAAACATTCAGTACTTC
TRBJ2-5 | 13 | TRBV10-1 | NA | NA | CASSELRGTTQYF | TGCGCCAGCAGTGAATTGAGGGGCACTACCCAGTACTTC
TRBJ1-5 | 12 | TRBV7-9 | NA | NA | CASSDGVQPQHF | TGTGCCAGCAGCGATGGTGTGCAGCCCCAGCATTTT
TRBJ2-3 | 14 | TRBV27 | NA | NA | CASSLWAGTDTQYF | TGTGCCAGCAGTTTATGGGCGGGAACGGATACGCAGTATTTT
TRBJ1-2 | 14 | TRBV6-1 | NA | NA | CASTGTSRIYGYTF | TGTGCCAGCACGGGGACTTCCCGAATCTATGGCTACACCTTC
TRBJ1-4 | 13 | TRBV9 | NA | NA | CASSVGTGEKLFF | TGTGCCAGCAGCGTAGGGACGGGGGAAAAACTGTTTTTT
TRBJ2-1 | 14 | TRBV27 | TRBD1 | NA | CASRALGQNNEQFF | TGTGCCAGCAGAGCCTTGGGACAGAACAATGAGCAGTTCTTC
TRBJ2-7 | 14 | TRBV4-1 | NA | NA | CASSLAGRDYEQYF | TGCGCCAGCAGCCTCGCCGGACGGGACTACGAGCAGTACTTC
TRBJ1-3 | 15 | TRBV5-1 | NA | once | CASSLGPGNGNTIYF | TGCGCCAGCAGCTTGGGTCCAGGGAATGGAAACACCATATATTTT
TRBJ2-3 | 15 | TRBV19 | NA | NA | CASTQTNRRRDTQYF | TGTGCCAGTACCCAAACGAACCGGAGGAGAGATACGCAGTATTTT
TRBJ2-1 | 15 | TRBV10-1 | NA | NA | CASSEAVKVREEQFF | TGCGCCAGCAGTGAGGCGGTGAAAGTTCGGGAGGAGCAGTTCTTC
TRBJ2-7 | 14 | TRBV6-5 | NA | NA | CASSFYTGNPEQYF | TGTGCCAGCAGTTTCTACACAGGAAATCCCGAGCAGTACTTC
TRBJ2-5 | 13 | TRBV5-5 | NA | NA | CASSPRGQETQYF | TGTGCCAGCTCGCCGAGGGGGCAAGAGACCCAGTACTTC
TRBJ2-3 | 14 | TRBV10-3 | TRBD2 | NA | CAISGGSGADTQYF | TGTGCCATCAGCGGGGGGAGTGGCGCAGATACGCAGTATTTT
TRBJ1-3 | 15 | TRBV9 | NA | NA | CASSPDPNPGNTIYF | TGTGCCAGCAGCCCGGACCCAAACCCCGGAAACACCATATATTTT
TRBJ2-5 | 16 | TRBV28 | TRBD1 | NA | CASSSSGQGAGETQYF | TGTGCCAGCAGTTCATCCGGACAGGGGGCCGGGGAGACCCAGTACTTC
TRBJ2-3 | 14 | TRBV7-6 | TRBD1 | NA | CASSLRQGPDTQYF | TGTGCCAGCAGCTTACGACAGGGGCCAGATACGCAGTATTTT
TRBJ2-2 | 12 | TRBV5-1 | NA | NA | CASRDGAGELFF | TGCGCCAGCAGGGACGGGGCCGGGGAGCTGTTTTTT
TRBJ1-1 | 15 | TRBV27 | NA | NA | CASSLSNKGNTEAFF | TGTGCCAGCAGTTTATCTAATAAAGGGAACACTGAAGCTTTCTTT
TRBJ2-3 | 13 | TRBV15 | NA | NA | CATSRTDTDTQYF | TGTGCCACCAGCAGGACGGACACAGATACGCAGTATTTT
TRBJ1-1 | 11 | TRBV2 | TRBD1 | NA | CGTGSNTEAFF | TGTGGGACAGGGTCGAACACTGAAGCTTTCTTT
TRBJ2-1 | 14 | TRBV11-2 | NA | NA | CASSPWTFTNEQFF | TGTGCCAGCAGCCCCTGGACATTTACCAATGAGCAGTTCTTC
TRBJ2-3 | 15 | TRBV7-2 | NA | once | CASSLGGVSTDTQYF | TGTGCCAGCAGCTTAGGCGGGGTGAGCACAGATACGCAGTATTTT
TRBJ1-1 | 13 | TRBV5-1 | NA | NA | CASSPEAGGEAFF | TGCGCCAGCAGCCCCGAAGCCGGGGGTGAAGCTTTCTTT
TRBJ1-2 | 14 | TRBV7-9 | NA | NA | CASSLQRDHYGYTF | TGTGCCAGCAGCTTGCAGAGGGACCACTATGGCTACACCTTC
TRBJ2-1 | 14 | TRBV7-3 | TRBD2 | once | CASSLESGGAKQFF | TGTGCCAGCAGCTTAGAGAGCGGGGGGGCCAAGCAGTTCTTC
TRBJ1-1 | 13 | TRBV10-2 | NA | NA | CASSVEGDTEAFF | TGCGCCAGCAGTGTTGAAGGGGACACTGAAGCTTTCTTT
TRBJ1-4 | 14 | TRBV5-1 | NA | NA | CASSLAGLQEKLFF | TGCGCCAGCAGCTTAGCCGGGCTTCAAGAAAAACTGTTTTTT
TRBJ1-2 | 15 | TRBV2 | NA | NA | CASSGPPGGHYGYTF | TGTGCCAGCAGTGGCCCTCCGGGAGGTCACTATGGCTACACCTTC
TRBJ1-1 | 11 | TRBV10-1 | TRBD1 | NA | CASQGGTEAFF | TGCGCCAGCCAGGGGGGAACTGAAGCTTTCTTT
TRBJ2-3 | 16 | TRBV4-1 | TRBD1 | NA | CASSQAGTGYTDTQYF | TGCGCCAGCAGCCAAGCCGGGACAGGGTACACAGATACGCAGTATTTT
TRBJ1-6 | 15 | TRBV9 | TRBD1 | once | CASSPGTANNSPLHF | TGTGCCAGCAGCCCCGGGACAGCTAATAATTCACCCCTCCACTTT
TRBJ2-7 | 14 | TRBV4-1 | NA | NA | CASSQGADSYEQYF | TGCGCCAGCAGCCAAGGGGCTGATTCCTACGAGCAGTACTTC
TRBJ1-5 | 16 | TRBV6-1 | NA | NA | CASSEWLQGSNQPQHF | TGTGCCAGCAGTGAATGGTTACAGGGATCCAATCAGCCCCAGCATTTT
TRBJ2-3 | 15 | TRBV5-6 | TRBD2 | NA | CASSRGGLAADTQYF | TGTGCCAGCAGCCGAGGGGGACTAGCGGCAGATACGCAGTATTTT
TRBJ2-3 | 14 | TRBV5-1 | TRBD1 | NA | CASHHGQGSDTQYF | TGCGCCAGCCACCATGGACAGGGATCAGATACGCAGTATTTT
TRBJ2-5 | 16 | TRBV7-9 | NA | NA | CASSRKEISGQETQYF | TGTGCCAGCAGCCGGAAGGAGATTAGCGGCCAAGAGACCCAGTACTTC
TRBJ1-5 | 9 | TRBV27 | NA | NA | CASSVPQHF | TGTGCCAGCAGTGTGCCCCAGCATTTT
TRBJ2-4 | 15 | TRBV4-1 | NA | NA | CASSQDKGAKNIQYF | TGCGCCAGCAGCCAAGATAAGGGAGCCAAAAACATTCAGTACTTC
TRBJ1-1 | 14 | TRBV11-2 | NA | NA | CASSLRGSNTEAFF | TGTGCCAGCAGCTTAAGGGGGTCGAACACTGAAGCTTTCTTT
TRBJ1-1 | 15 | TRBV7-6 | NA | NA | CASSLVAGDRTEAFF | TGTGCCAGCAGCTTAGTAGCCGGCGATCGCACTGAAGCTTTCTTT
TRBJ1-3 | 11 | TRBV29-1 | NA | few | CSAISGNTIYF | TGCAGCGCCATCTCTGGAAACACCATATATTTT
TRBJ2-2 | 11 | TRBV10-3 | NA | NA | CASTNTGELFF | TGTGCCAGTACGAACACCGGGGAGCTGTTTTTT
TRBJ2-5 | 16 | TRBV27 | TRBD2 | NA | CASSLGTSGRGKTQYF | TGTGCCAGCAGTTTGGGGACTAGCGGGCGCGGGAAGACCCAGTACTTC
TRBJ2-7 | 11 | TRBV6-1 | NA | NA | CASSENIEQYF | TGTGCCAGCAGTGAAAATATCGAGCAGTACTTC
TRBJ2-7 | 16 | TRBV28 | NA | NA | CASSSEGGGASYEQYF | TGTGCCAGCAGTTCCGAGGGGGGGGGCGCATCCTACGAGCAGTACTTC
TRBJ1-5 | 15 | TRBV19 | NA | NA | CASKGWQGDNQPQHF | TGTGCCAGTAAGGGGTGGCAGGGAGACAATCAGCCCCAGCATTTT
TRBJ2-2 | 16 | TRBV10-3 | NA | NA | CAISPVMARNTGELFF | TGTGCCATCAGCCCGGTGATGGCGCGGAACACCGGGGAGCTGTTTTTT
TRBJ1-2 | 13 | TRBV13 | NA | NA | CASSSRTAYGYTF | TGTGCCAGCAGCTCTCGGACAGCTTATGGCTACACCTTC
TRBJ2-1 | 15 | TRBV19 | NA | NA | CASSIDGSTYNEQFF | TGTGCCAGTAGTATTGACGGATCCACCTACAATGAGCAGTTCTTC
TRBJ1-2 | 15 | TRBV5-5 | NA | NA | CASSLSGATNYGYTF | TGTGCCAGCAGCTTGTCGGGGGCGACTAACTATGGCTACACCTTC
TRBJ2-7 | 15 | TRBV5-4 | NA | NA | CASSLEKGSAYEQYF | TGTGCCAGCAGCTTGGAGAAGGGGTCAGCCTACGAGCAGTACTTC
TRBJ1-3 | 15 | TRBV14 | NA | NA | CASSRATLRGNTIYF | TGTGCCAGCAGCCGGGCAACGCTTCGGGGAAACACCATATATTTT
TRBJ2-7 | 15 | TRBV7-6 | NA | NA | CASSLFQTESYEQYF | TGTGCCAGCAGCTTATTCCAGACAGAGTCCTACGAGCAGTACTTC
TRBJ2-1 | 14 | TRBV7-2 | NA | NA | CANSLSTGYNEQFF | TGTGCCAACAGCTTATCGACAGGTTACAATGAGCAGTTCTTC
TRBJ2-5 | 16 | TRBV28 | TRBD2 | NA | CASSSGIRGVPETQYF | TGTGCCAGCAGTTCCGGGATCCGGGGGGTCCCGGAGACCCAGTACTTC